The 11 T cell receptor beta chains reported below all come from one sample, sequenced in a study of cytomegalovirus exposure and HLA in healthy donors. It was with 60 Vbeta and 13 Jbeta primers that the PCR ran. Clones were read by immunoSEQ multiplex PCR, and TCRdb kept only the in-frame ones, dropping some. Found here are approximately 140,000 clones, roughly three quarters of them singletons; the top ten hold about 1.6%. Material: PBMCs. The origin of the receptors is a woman younger than 30 in good health and CMV-seronegative.

The CDR3 DNA is TGTGCCAGCAGCTTAAATACCCCACCGGCAGATACGCAGTATTTT. It is translated as CASSLNTPPADTQYF. The chain carries TRBV7-6 and TRBJ2-3; D gene ambiguous. Per the germline V gene, CDR1 is SGHVS and CDR2 is FNYEAQ. V lost 2 bases and J lost 4, with 13 bases in between. The CDR3 contains 15 residues.

This sequence joins TRBV11-2 and TRBJ2-7, with 10 bases lining up with TRBD1. V gave up 2 bases and J gave up 6 bases; unmatched junction bases: 10. The length of the CDR3 is 16 residues. Germline CDR1 is SGHAT and CDR2 is FQNNGV. CDR3 bases: TGTGCCAGCAGCTTAATCCCCGGGACAGGGGACAGCGAGCAGTACTTC. The encoded protein is CASSLIPGTGDSEQYF.

Only a few counts were recorded for this clone. This chain connects TRBV6-5 to TRBJ1-1; the D gene is possibly TRBD1 (6 bases). The V gene's germline CDR1 is MNHEY and CDR2 SVGAGI. The CDR3 length is 13 residues. V was trimmed by 11 bases and J by 8 bases, leaving 21 bases between them. The CDR3 coding sequence is TGTGCCGCCGGGACAACGGGCTTTAGGGAAGCTTTCTTT. It specifies CAAGTTGFREAFF.

As concerns this clone: This sample includes further DNA sequences coding for the same CDR3. The CDR3 DNA sequence: TGTGCCAGCAGCCAGGTAGGGGGGAACACTGAAGCTTTCTTT. Translating gives CASSQVGGNTEAFF. The chain employs TRBV7-9 and TRBJ1-1; the D gene is possibly TRBD1 (6 bases). CDR3 length: 14 amino acids. Germline V CDR1 and CDR2: SEHNR, FQNEAQ (reference sequence). Trimming stripped 5 bases from V and 1 base from J, with 11 bases between.

The chain couples TRBV6-5 to TRBJ1-1; 8 bases are a match to TRBD1. CDR1 and CDR2 (germline): MNHEY, SVGAGI. V lost 6 bases, J lost 10 bases, and 7 bases stayed unmatched. This CDR3 has 12 residues. The CDR3 spells CASSQDRGTAFF. CDR3 coding DNA: TGTGCCAGCAGCCAAGACAGGGGCACAGCTTTCTTT.

The rearrangement uses TRBV6-5 and TRBJ2-1; D remains ambiguous. The V end lost 0 bases, the J end lost 4 bases, and 4 bases lay between the germline ends. CDR3 length: 13 amino acids. Germline V gene sequence: CDR1 MNHEY, CDR2 SVGAGI. CDR3 coding DNA: TGTGCCAGCAGTTACTCATCTTACAATGAGCAGTTCTTC. The encoded protein is CASSYSSYNEQFF.

This chain connects TRBV5-1 to TRBJ2-7; 10 bases are a match to TRBD1. This CDR3 is 15 amino acids long. Germline V CDR1 and CDR2: SGHRS, YFSETQ. J was trimmed by 5 bases and V by 4 bases; bases with no gene match: 9. DNA of the CDR3: TGCGCCAGCAGCACGGGACAGGGGCAGTTAAACGAGCAGTACTTC. Encoded protein: CASSTGQGQLNEQYF.

V gene TRBV29-1 combines with J gene TRBJ1-1, with 8 bases that match TRBD1. CDR1 is SQVTM and CDR2 is ANQGSEA in the germline V gene. The CDR3 extends over 12 amino acids. V gave up 7 bases and J gave up 0 bases; unmatched junction bases: 1. DNA for the CDR3: TGCAGCGGGACAGGGATGAACACTGAAGCTTTCTTT. It encodes CSGTGMNTEAFF.

This clone was seen more than once but under ten times. This CDR3 is CASRVAGVDEQYF. DNA of the CDR3: TGTGCCAGCAGGGTAGCGGGAGTCGACGAGCAGTACTTC. V usage is TRBV6-5 and J usage is TRBJ2-7, with TRBD2 matching over 9 bases. In germline, CDR1 is MNHEY, CDR2 SVGAGI. V lost 6 bases and J lost 5; bases outside the gene matches: 5. This CDR3 is 13 amino acids long.

This clone has a single count. The genes are TRBV4-2 and TRBJ2-7; TRBD2 matches at 9 bases. V gave up 5 bases and J gave up 2 bases; unmatched junction bases: 10. The CDR3 is made up of 16 amino acids. CDR1 LGHNA and CDR2 YNFKEQ come from the germline V gene. Here the CDR3 reads CASSFTEGGRAYEQYF. CDR3 coding DNA: TGTGCCAGCAGCTTCACAGAGGGCGGGAGGGCCTACGAGCAGTACTTC.

The rearrangement uses TRBV25-1 and TRBJ2-7; possible D gene TRBD1, 5 bases. Trimming removed 7 bases from V and 3 bases from J, with 7 bases in between. Germline CDR1 and CDR2: MGHDK and SYGVNS. The CDR3 loop spans 11 amino acids. The CDR3 DNA reads TGTGCCAGCACAGGGTTCTACGAGCAGTACTTC. This encodes CASTGFYEQYF.